What follows are 6 T cell receptor beta chains derived from one specimen sequenced in a study of cytomegalovirus exposure and HLA in healthy donors. Primers for the PCR totalled 60 Vbeta and 13 Jbeta. This table comes from immunoSEQ multiplex PCR, and its TCRdb copy is limited to in-frame clones, with some not included. The sample yields 65,000 to 95,000 clones, more than 60% seen once. The sample was PBMCs. These receptors came from a human donor in good health.

The chain is built from TRBV7-2 and TRBJ2-3, with 8 bases aligning to TRBD2. Germline CDR1 reads SGHTA; CDR2 reads FQGNSA. This CDR3 contains 17 residues. V dropped 2 bases and J dropped 2; count of bases not matched to a gene: 9. DNA of the CDR3: TGTGCCAGCAGCTTACGGGAGGGGGTATATTACACAGATACGCAGTATTTT. This sequence encodes CASSLREGVYYTDTQYF.

This clone has a handful of counts. The rearrangement links TRBV19 to TRBJ1-1; perhaps TRBD1 as D (5 bases). Trimming removed 10 bases at V and 1 base at J, with 13 bases between. Germline-derived CDR1 and CDR2 are LNHDA and SQIVND (reference sequence). The CDR3 is 13 residues long. In nucleotides, the CDR3 is TGTGCCACCTCGACAGTTCCGAACACTGAAGCTTTCTTT. Translation: CATSTVPNTEAFF. Based on the CDR3 plus reference TRBV19 and TRBJ1-1, the full variable domain is DGGITQSPKYLFRKEGQNVTLSCEQNLNHDAMYWYRQDPGQGLRLIYYSQIVNDFQKGDIAEGYSVSREKKESFPLTVTSAQKNPTAFYLCATSTVPNTEAFFGQGTRLTVV.

The chain employs TRBV4-1 and TRBJ1-2, with 9 nucleotides matching TRBD1. The CDR3 covers 15 residues. V gave up 2 bases and J gave up 6 bases; unmatched junction bases: 7. The germline V gene has CDR1 MGHRA and CDR2 YSYEKL. The CDR3 nucleotides read TGCGCCAGCAGCCAACCCGACAGGGGGAATGATGGCTACACCTTC. Translated: CASSQPDRGNDGYTF.

The rearrangement joins TRBV2 to TRBJ2-5; 14 bases match TRBD2. The CDR3 runs to 13 residues. Unmatched junction bases numbered 4, after V lost 11 bases and J lost 5 bases. Germline lookup yields CDR1 SNHLY and CDR2 FYNNEI. The CDR3 is CAFGTSGGETQYF. As DNA, the CDR3 is TGTGCCTTCGGGACTAGCGGGGGTGAGACCCAGTACTTC.

The chain has TRBV6-4 and TRBJ2-7; 9 bases agree with TRBD1. V gave up 4 bases and J gave up 4 bases; unmatched junction bases: 8. Germline lookup yields CDR1 MRHNA and CDR2 SNTAGT. The CDR3 runs to 15 residues. The CDR3 reads CASSARTGDVYEQYF. CDR3 nucleotides: TGTGCCAGCAGTGCCCGGACAGGGGATGTATACGAGCAGTACTTC.

This chain joins TRBV10-3 and TRBJ1-6; D is unclear. This CDR3 spans 12 amino acids. Germline assignment: CDR1 ENHRY and CDR2 SYGVKD. Trimming cost V 3 bases and J 7 bases, with 4 bases left between them. The CDR3: CAISEANSPLHF. In nucleotides, the CDR3 is TGTGCCATCAGTGAAGCGAATTCACCCCTCCACTTT.